The T cell receptor beta chain under discussion was sequenced for a study of OX40 agonist ivuxolimab in advanced cancers. Comment on this clone: Its antigen is not identified.

Overall study results and limits: Low clonal expansion, among the lowest seen, marked partial responders at 0.1-3.0 mg/kg. At 0.1 to 3.0 mg/kg and by week 6, CD4+ and CD8+ T cells in the blood had expanded clonally.

Looked up from germline, CDR1 is SGHTS and CDR2 is YDEGEE. The ends were cut back, 4 bases at V and 0 bases at J, with 15 bases in the middle. CDR3 size: 16 residues. TCRdb's copy holds only in-frame clones and misses some; the assay was immunoSEQ multiplex PCR. Counted here are some 66,000 clones, roughly 87% occurring once; the ten biggest clones make up under 2.5%. The receptor was derived from an adult with an advanced solid tumor such as melanoma, head and neck, liver or kidney cancer. Here the sequenced sample was CD4+ or CD8+ T cells sorted from blood, taken in a trial of the OX40 agonist ivuxolimab. The rearrangement uses TRBV5-8 and TRBJ2-3; D might be TRBD1 or TRBD2, each matching 6 bases. Written as DNA, the CDR3 is TGTGCCAGCAGCCGCTTCGCGGGACACAGCACAGATACGCAGTATTTT. Encoded protein: CASSRFAGHSTDTQYF.